Shown below are 5 T cell receptor beta chains from a single sample sequenced in a study of vaccination and CD4 T cells after COVID-19. Treatment of the sample: roughly 10-day PBMC culture with coronavirus spike peptide pools or control peptides (ViraFEST assay). Sequence data for DNA of cultured CD4+ T cells were generated by the Oncomine TCR Beta short-read assay. TCRdb processed the PCR reads anew with MiXCR; each CDR3 protein has one entry. The sample includes about 15,000 distinct CDR3 sequences, approximately 40% seen only once; the top ten take 6.5% to 9%. Their specific antigens are unknown. The sample comprised CD4+ T cells from blood, cultured in vitro. These receptor sequences come from a human donor who had recovered from COVID-19.

V is TRBV6-1 and J is TRBJ1-1; 8 positions match TRBD1. The germline gives CDR1 MNHNS, CDR2 SASEGT. V lost 5 bases to trimming and J lost 4 bases; unmatched junction nucleotides: 3. There are 13 residues in the CDR3. The chain's CDR3 is CASSPGQGTEAFF. CDR3 DNA: TGTGCCAGCAGTCCAGGACAGGGCACTGAAGCTTTCTTT.

This clonotype was recorded once. The chain employs TRBV28 and TRBJ1-2, with TRBD1 identical over 9 bases. Germline V CDR1 and CDR2: MDHEN, SYDVKM. The trim removed 5 bases at V and 4 bases at J, leaving 8 bases unmatched. The CDR3 runs 15 residues. In nucleotides, the CDR3 is TGTGCCAGCAGTAGGGCGACAGGGGGTAGCTATGGCTACACCTTC. This encodes CASSRATGGSYGYTF.

The V call is TRBV20-1, the J call TRBJ1-3; D unclear. Germline CDR1 DFQATT, CDR2 SNEGSKA (reference sequence). The length of the CDR3 is 13 residues. Trimming removed 0 bases at V and 0 bases at J, with 3 bases between. CDR3 nucleotides: TGCAGTGCTAGAGATCCCTCTGGAAACACCATATATTTT. It encodes CSARDPSGNTIYF.

V is TRBV6-5 and J is TRBJ1-6; no reliable D call. Trimming cost V 2 bases and J 6 bases, with 14 bases left between them. Germline CDR1 is MNHEY and CDR2 is SVGAGI. The CDR3 length is 16 residues. The CDR3 loop is CASSYRRSGINSPLHF. The CDR3 DNA reads as TGTGCCAGCAGTTACCGACGGTCGGGCATTAATTCACCCCTCCACTTT.

V and J are TRBV25-1 and TRBJ1-2; the D gene is possibly TRBD1 (6 bases). Trimming pared 4 bases from V and 6 bases from J, leaving 12 bases between. The CDR3 contains 13 residues. Germline loops: CDR1 MGHDK, CDR2 SYGVNS. The CDR3 bases are TGTGCCAGCAGTGCCAATACAGGGCATGGCTACACCTTC. Protein product: CASSANTGHGYTF.